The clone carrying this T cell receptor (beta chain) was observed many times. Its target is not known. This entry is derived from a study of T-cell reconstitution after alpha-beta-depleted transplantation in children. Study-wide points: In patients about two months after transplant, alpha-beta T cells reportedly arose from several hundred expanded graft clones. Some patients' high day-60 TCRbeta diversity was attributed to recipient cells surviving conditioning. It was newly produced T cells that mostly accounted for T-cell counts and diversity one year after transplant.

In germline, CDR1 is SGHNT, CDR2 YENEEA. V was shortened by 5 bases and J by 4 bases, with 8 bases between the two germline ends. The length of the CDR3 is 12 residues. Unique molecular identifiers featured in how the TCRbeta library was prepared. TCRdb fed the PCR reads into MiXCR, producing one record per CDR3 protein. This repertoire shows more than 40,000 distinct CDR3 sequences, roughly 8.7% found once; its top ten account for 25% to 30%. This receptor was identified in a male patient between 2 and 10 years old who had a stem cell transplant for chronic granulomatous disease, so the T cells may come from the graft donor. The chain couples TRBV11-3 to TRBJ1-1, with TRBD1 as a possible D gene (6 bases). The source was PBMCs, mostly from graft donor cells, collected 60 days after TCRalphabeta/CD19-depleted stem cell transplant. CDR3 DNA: TGTGCCAGCAGCGGAGGGGGCACTGAAGCTTTCTTT. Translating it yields CASSGGGTEAFF.